Listed here is a single TCR beta chain. This entry belongs to a study of radiation and T cells in renal cell carcinoma. This table comes from immunoSEQ multiplex PCR, and its TCRdb copy is limited to in-frame clones, with some not included. Of roughly 58,000 clones in the sample, over 65% were seen once. The time point was: blood 4 weeks post-SBRT, at nephrectomy. As to treatment: 15 Gy SBRT to primary tumor, nephrectomy 4 weeks later. Nephrectomy followed 15 Gy stereotactic body radiation by 4 weeks. Blood was sampled at baseline, 2 weeks and 4 weeks after SBRT. Clear cell pathology was present in this patient's renal cell carcinoma. CDR1 and CDR2 (germline): WNHNN, SYGVQD (reference sequence). The length of the CDR3 is 12 residues. V dropped 10 bases and J dropped 5 bases, with 14 bases sitting between them.

The starting material was blood, obtained from a patient whose treatment included radiotherapy and nephrectomy. The sequence was collected from a man aged 55 to 70 with renal cell carcinoma. The chain recombines TRBV10-1 with TRBJ1-2; no clear D gene. In DNA form, the CDR3 reads TGCGCCACGGGTCCGCTCCTATATGGCTACACCTTC. It translates to CATGPLLYGYTF.